This T cell receptor beta chain was sequenced during a study of blood T cell repertoires in COVID-19 (dated by TCRdb to the early 2020s). Regarding the study in general: Samples covering the acute and convalescent phases of COVID-19 were provided by collaborators in the United States, Italy and Spain. Deeply sampled blood TCRbeta repertoires from subjects exposed to, actively infected with, or recovered from COVID-19 were included in the dataset. The prospective study material was composed of cDNA or gDNA derived from T cells, B-cell-depleted T cells, or PBMCs. The sample metadata nearly always contained a de-identified subject ID, COVID-19 status, age in years and sex. The repertoires were made available in a free public database intended to serve as a resource for research on the immune response to SARS-CoV-2. Samples were obtained from the ongoing ImmuneRACE study (first 160 participants) and from over 1,000 subjects provided by 6 global collaborators. Where available, HLA class I and class II types were obtained from metadata supplied by the sample provider rather than from assay-based typing.

Concerning this clone itself: Its antigen is unknown. The record has no base qualities; no much larger clone is one base away.

Cut back by 5 bases and 5 bases, the V and J ends lie 15 bases apart. Including the terminal cysteine and phenylalanine, the CDR3 comprises 15 residues. Here the CDR3 DNA is all that survives: 45 bases in frame from base 1. The germline V gene supplies CDR1 SGHVS and CDR2 FNYEAQ. What the authors observed across the whole study: How much clinical and demographic metadata was included differed by source and by participant, and the metadata was provided uncurated.

Participants in the prospective study were aged roughly 18 to 90 years, lived in some 24 United States geographic areas, and enrolled through a virtual design. In the prospective study, cohorts were assigned on the basis of participant-reported clinical history obtained from a screening survey and a study questionnaire. Recovered participants in ImmuneRACE Cohort 3 were defined as having two consecutive negative NP/OP PCR tests, clearance from a healthcare professional, or resolution of symptoms. Mobile phlebotomists in the prospective study collected whole blood, serum and a nasopharyngeal or oropharyngeal swab from every participant. Participants in the prospective study had the option to provide additional blood draws and questionnaires over an approximately 2-month period. Blood samples from the prospective study were shipped frozen or at room temperature prior to DNA extraction. The immunoSEQ Assay, a bias-controlled multiplex PCR, was used to amplify TCRbeta CDR3 regions from genomic DNA. Concerning the study's data processing: The number of nucleated cells in each sample was estimated by amplification of reference gene primers within the assay. Sequence reads were collapsed and filtered to measure the absolute abundance of every unique TCRbeta CDR3 rearrangement. For each sample, productive Simpson clonality was calculated as the square root of Simpson's diversity index over productive rearrangements. The immuneACCESS repertoire file appears here via TCRdb, limited to in-frame rearrangements. These files lack a portion of the clones; in checked studies, under half of the deficit traces to unresolved V genes, and the cause of the others is not known. V and J calls and clone size are those listed in that table; D and trimming were worked out from the DNA. Counted in this sample were some 150,000 clones; about 91% of them appeared once. 0.77% of the sample comes from the top ten.

Input material: PBMCs or T cells enriched from blood (not recorded which). Rearrangement joined TRBV7-6 to TRBJ2-2; the D gene is not confidently resolved. This TCR derives from a woman aged 18 to 35 who had recovered from COVID-19. The nucleotides are TGTGCCAGCAGCGGCACAGCCTCCGAGACCGGGGAGCTGTTTTTT. Translation gives CASSGTASETGELFF.